This passage covers 24 T cell receptor beta chains from one sample sequenced in a study of T cell repertoires in cytomegalovirus infection (dated by TCRdb to about 2019). Sequencing took place on an Illumina HiSeq 1500. TCRdb trimmed public reads at Q25 via fastp, called clones via MiXCR and kept in-frame beta chains. Entries that share a CDR3 protein sequence are merged under the most common genes and DNA. For this sample the table gives about 310,000 distinct CDR3 sequences, of which about 17% were detected only once. Together, the top ten hold around 11% of the sample. The sequenced material came from PBMCs. The receptors derive from a human donor in good health (CMV status not recorded). Some clones in this sample may be carry-over from other donors' samples.

This clonotype was observed a handful of times. The gene calls are TRBV18 and TRBJ2-1, with 8 bases matching TRBD2. Germline V CDR1 and CDR2: KGHSH, LQKENI. V dropped 4 bases and J dropped 9; count of bases not matched to a gene: 8. There are 14 residues in the CDR3. The CDR3 sequence is CASSLTGGPTEQFF. CDR3 nucleotide sequence: TGTGCCAGCTCACTGACGGGGGGGCCCACTGAGCAGTTCTTC.

The chain couples TRBV7-9 to TRBJ1-3; TRBD1 might be the D (5 bases). Per germline, CDR1 SEHNR and CDR2 FQNEAQ (reference sequence). This CDR3 has 14 amino acids. The V end was cut by 5 bases, the J end by 9 bases, with 17 bases between. The CDR3: CASSPFAGSGTIYF. CDR3 nucleotides: TGTGCCAGCAGCCCCTTTGCAGGGTCGGGCACCATATATTTT.

The rearrangement links TRBV12-3 or TRBV12-4 to TRBJ1-5; possibly TRBD1 for D (5 bases). Trimming took 5 bases from V and 3 from J, leaving 11 bases between them. The CDR3 contains 14 residues. The CDR3 DNA is TGTGCCAGCAGTCCGACGACAGTCAATCAGCCCCAGCATTTT. It yields the protein CASSPTTVNQPQHF.

In its sample, this clonotype was seen many times. The rearrangement uses TRBV27 and TRBJ2-5, with 7 bases matching TRBD1. This CDR3 spans 14 amino acids. Unmatched junction bases numbered 7, after V lost 4 bases and J lost 5 bases. Germline CDR1 is MNHEY and CDR2 is SMNVEV (reference sequence). CDR3 in DNA: TGTGCCAGCAGTTCCCCGACAGGGATGGAGACCCAGTACTTC. This translates into CASSSPTGMETQYF.

This clonotype was detected only a few times. The chain employs TRBV6-6 and TRBJ1-5; possibly TRBD1 for D (5 bases). The CDR3 totals 14 residues. The germline V gene encodes CDR1 MNHNY and CDR2 SVGAGI (reference sequence). The ends were cut back, 2 bases at V and 5 bases at J, with 10 bases in the middle. CDR3 in amino acids: CASSYRGLDQPQHF. DNA of the CDR3: TGTGCCAGCAGTTACAGGGGACTCGATCAGCCCCAGCATTTT.

The gene calls are TRBV6-2 or TRBV6-3 and TRBJ1-5; D perhaps matches TRBD1 (6 bases). V was trimmed by 2 bases and J by 1 base, leaving 12 bases between them. The CDR3 is 16 amino acids. Germline V gene lookup returns CDR1 MNHEY and CDR2 SVGEGT. The CDR3 nucleotides read TGTGCCAGCAGTTACGTCCCGGGACACAGCAATCAGCCCCAGCATTTT. The encoded protein is CASSYVPGHSNQPQHF.

This clonotype was detected many times. This chain links TRBV4-2 with TRBJ2-3, with 15 bases matching TRBD2. The germline V gene has CDR1 LGHNA and CDR2 YNFKEQ. V gave up 0 bases and J gave up 0 bases; unmatched junction bases: 4. The CDR3 covers 19 residues. The CDR3 reads CASSQDRTSGGGSTDTQYF. The CDR3 DNA reads TGTGCCAGCAGCCAAGATCGGACTAGCGGGGGGGGTAGCACAGATACGCAGTATTTT.

This clonotype was found many times. The rearrangement links TRBV7-9 to TRBJ1-5; D unresolved. This CDR3 comprises 13 residues. Looked up from germline, CDR1 is SEHNR and CDR2 is FQNEAQ (reference sequence). Trimming pared 4 bases from V and 7 bases from J, leaving 11 bases between. The CDR3: CASSSPGNQPQHF. The CDR3 nucleotides are TGTGCCAGCAGCTCTCCCGGGAACCAGCCCCAGCATTTT.

In this sample, this clonotype turned up many times. The chain links TRBV7-2 to TRBJ2-3, with 8 bases identical to TRBD1. Losses at the gene ends were 2 bases for V and 2 bases for J; bases not matched to a gene: 12. Germline V CDR1 and CDR2: SGHTA, FQGNSA. CDR3 length: 18 amino acids. The CDR3 bases are TGTGCCAGCAGCTTATACAGGGGGGCTGTCCCCCCCACAGATACGCAGTATTTT. This translates into CASSLYRGAVPPTDTQYF.

The sample holds many counts of this clonotype. The genes are TRBV7-8 and TRBJ1-4; D gene unclear. Per the germline V gene, CDR1 is SGHVS and CDR2 is FQNEAQ. There are 16 residues in the CDR3. Trimming removed 5 bases at V and 7 bases at J, with 20 bases between. Here the CDR3 DNA reads TGTGCCAGCAGCCCTCGTGGAGGGATGGGTAGTGAAAAACTGTTTTTT. Residues: CASSPRGGMGSEKLFF.

On this clonotype: One end of the junction is discordant with germline, which a read error may explain. J is TRBJ2-7 and V is TRBV5-8, with a possible D match to TRBD1 (6 bases). This CDR3 has 14 residues. Per germline, CDR1 SGHTS and CDR2 YDEGEE. The CDR3 DNA reads TGTGCCAGCAGTCGGCCGTCCGATACAGGGTCGGATCGATTC. Encoded protein: CASSRPSDTGSDRF.

This clonotype was counted ten times or more. The chain is built from TRBV5-4 and TRBJ1-6; D ambiguous. This CDR3 is 12 amino acids long. V was trimmed by 4 bases and J by 13 bases, leaving 12 bases between them. The V gene's germline CDR1 is SGHNT and CDR2 YYREEE (reference sequence). Here the CDR3 reads CASSVGSTPLHF. The CDR3 DNA follows: TGTGCCAGCAGCGTTGGTAGTACTCCCCTCCACTTT.

This chain connects TRBV9 to TRBJ2-4; TRBD1 agrees at 9 bases. Trimming at V came to 5 bases and at J to 2 bases, leaving 20 bases not matched to a gene. The germline gives CDR1 SGDLS, CDR2 YYNGEE. CDR3 size: 20 residues. The CDR3 DNA follows: TGTGCCAGCAGGCGGGATGGTTGGGGGACAGGGATAAAGACCAAAAACATTCAGTACTTC. Translation: CASRRDGWGTGIKTKNIQYF. The variable domain in full, completed from reference TRBV9 and TRBJ2-4, reads DSGVTQTPKHLITATGQRVTLRCSPRSGDLSVYWYQQSLDQGLQFLIQYYNGEERAKGNILERFSAQQFPDLHSELNLSSLELGDSALYFCASRRDGWGTGIKTKNIQYFGAGTRLSVL.

This clonotype has a count of ten or more. The chain employs TRBV7-2 and TRBJ2-7, with 8 bases aligning to TRBD1. Germline-derived CDR1 and CDR2 are SGHTA and FQGNSA. With V trimmed by 4 bases and J by 4 bases, 6 bases remained unmatched. The CDR3 totals 14 residues. CDR3: CASSYDRGTYEQYF. CDR3 in DNA: TGTGCCAGCAGCTACGACAGGGGAACGTACGAGCAGTACTTC.

This clonotype was observed many times. The rearrangement joins TRBV7-2 to TRBJ2-1; tentatively, D is TRBD2 (5 bases). Germline lookup yields CDR1 SGHTA and CDR2 FQGNSA. The V end lost 3 bases, the J end lost 10 bases, and 7 bases lay between the germline ends. This CDR3 is built from 11 residues. CDR3 protein: CASSFGLEQFF. The CDR3 DNA is TGTGCCAGCAGCTTTGGACTGGAGCAGTTCTTC.

The chain has TRBV28 and TRBJ1-4; 7 bases match TRBD1. With 6 bases clipped from V and 4 bases from J, the junction kept 8 bases outside the gene matches. The CDR3 is made up of 15 amino acids. The V gene's germline CDR1 is MDHEN and CDR2 SYDVKM. This chain's CDR3 is CASSPPGQYNEKLFF. The CDR3 DNA reads as TGTGCCAGCAGCCCACCGGGACAGTATAATGAAAAACTGTTTTTT.

This clonotype was detected ten times or more. V and J are TRBV2 and TRBJ2-7; 13 positions agree with TRBD2. J was trimmed by 0 bases and V by 10 bases; bases with no gene match: 6. Germline values: CDR1 SNHLY, CDR2 FYNNEI. The CDR3 length is 15 residues. CDR3 in DNA: TGTGCCACCTCCGGGACTAGCGGGGCCTCCTACGAGCAGTACTTC. Translating gives CATSGTSGASYEQYF. Looking up the rest from reference TRBV2 and TRBJ2-7 gives the full variable domain: EPEVTQTPSHQVTQMGQEVILRCVPISNHLYFYWYRQILGQKVEFLVSFYNNEISEKSEIFDDQFSVERPDGSNFTLKIRSTKLEDSAMYFCATSGTSGASYEQYFGPGTRLTVT.

The chain combines TRBV14 with TRBJ2-7; no reliable D call. This CDR3 region has 14 residues. Between the trimmed V and J ends, which lost 4 bases and 3 bases, there was a span of 13 bases. Germline V lookup: CDR1 SGHDN, CDR2 FVKESK. CDR3 residues: CASSRTSGVYEQYF. CDR3 bases: TGTGCCAGCAGCCGGACGTCAGGTGTCTACGAGCAGTACTTC.

This clonotype has only a few counts. The genes are TRBV4-1 and TRBJ2-7; TRBD1 matches 12 bases. The CDR3 is 19 amino acids. V shed 0 bases, J shed 3 bases, and the junction held 12 bases outside the gene matches. In germline, CDR1 is MGHRA, CDR2 YSYEKL. CDR3 DNA: TGCGCCAGCAGCCAAGAACCCGGGACAGGGGGCGTAGGTGTCTACGAGCAGTACTTC. It codes for CASSQEPGTGGVGVYEQYF.

This clonotype was found many times. The chain carries TRBV28 and TRBJ2-1; TRBD2 agrees at 8 bases. The V segment lost 1 base and the J segment 7 bases; nucleotides outside the gene matches: 6. Germline V gene data show CDR1 as MDHEN and CDR2 as SYDVKM. The CDR3 runs to 15 residues. The CDR3 DNA sequence: TGTGCCAGCAGTTTATTTGGGACTAGTTCTAATGAGCAGTTCTTC. Protein: CASSLFGTSSNEQFF.

The chain has TRBV11-2 and TRBJ2-3, with 8 bases aligning to TRBD1. Germline V gene sequence: CDR1 SGHAT, CDR2 FQNNGV. The CDR3 runs 15 residues. V trimming: 1 base; J trimming: 4 bases; junction bases outside the gene matches: 4. CDR3 sequence (DNA): TGTGCCAGCAGCTTAGGGACAGGGCGCGCAGATACGCAGTATTTT. This encodes CASSLGTGRADTQYF.

This clonotype has more than one count but fewer than ten. CDR3: CASSVDRSYTF. In DNA form, the CDR3 reads TGTGCCAGTAGTGTCGACCGCAGCTACACCTTC. V is TRBV19 and J is TRBJ1-2, with no clear D. The CDR3 extends over 11 amino acids. Germline V gene data show CDR1 as LNHDA and CDR2 as SQIVND (reference sequence). V shed 5 bases and J shed 9 bases, with 10 bases lying between them.

This clonotype was recorded a few times. The chain is built from TRBV11-1 and TRBJ2-7; TRBD1 matches at 10 bases. Trimming at V came to 5 bases and at J to 4 bases, leaving 8 bases not matched to a gene. The germline V gene encodes CDR1 SGHAT and CDR2 FQDESV (reference sequence). The CDR3 has 15 residues. The CDR3 DNA reads TGTGCCAGCAGCCCAAGACGGACAGGGGGTTACGAGCAGTACTTC. Translation gives CASSPRRTGGYEQYF.

This clonotype was seen a handful of times. The chain uses TRBV28 and TRBJ1-4; D not certain. The CDR3 totals 14 residues. V was shortened by 6 bases and J by 8 bases, with 16 bases between the two germline ends. Germline V CDR1 and CDR2: MDHEN, SYDVKM. For the CDR3, the DNA is TGTGCCAGCAGAAAGGGAGGTTCGGGGGAAAAACTGTTTTTT. This sequence encodes CASRKGGSGEKLFF.